This T cell receptor beta chain originates from a study of T cell changes during pregnancy in multiple sclerosis. Assay used: immunoSEQ multiplex PCR; TCRdb lists only in-frame clones, some missing. Of more than 55,000 clones listed, around 91% are singletons. The CDR3 loop spans 15 amino acids. V was shortened by 4 bases and J by 1 base, with 14 bases between the two germline ends. Looked up from germline, CDR1 is SGDLS and CDR2 is YYNGEE. Source: peripheral blood, taken after pregnancy. V usage is TRBV9 and J usage is TRBJ1-1; D possibly corresponds to TRBD1 (6 bases). This receptor was identified in a female donor in good health, enrolled as a control in a pregnancy study. The CDR3 bases are TGTGCCAGCAGCTTCAGTCAGGGGCAGAACACTGAAGCTTTCTTT. It yields the protein CASSFSQGQNTEAFF. The variable domain in full, with the rest retrieved from reference TRBV9 and TRBJ1-1, is DSGVTQTPKHLITATGQRVTLRCSPRSGDLSVYWYQQSLDQGLQFLIQYYNGEERAKGNILERFSAQQFPDLHSELNLSSLELGDSALYFCASSFSQGQNTEAFFGQGTRLTVV.